This TCR beta chain originates from a study of T cell repertoires in cytomegalovirus infection. For the study at large: Carrying CMV and the relevant HLA type showed in public TCR beta signatures.

This clonotype occurred a few times. Its antigen is unidentified. Each CDR3 protein is one row after TCRdb ran MiXCR on the reads. The sample holds approximately 700,000 distinct CDR3 sequences, 35% to 45% seen once. Study conclusions and caveats: Public TCR beta family frequency separated CMV-and-HLA carriers, including in an independent cohort. HLA-C-restricted CMV clonotypes gave the most frequent clonotype in two of eight donors.

Material: PBMCs. The source of this sequence is a human donor in good health (CMV status not recorded). Some clones in this sample may be carry-over from other donors' samples.

CDR3 sequence: CASTRGGGSHVNSPLHF. The CDR3 DNA sequence: TGTGCCAGCACCCGCGGCGGAGGCAGCCACGTGAATTCACCCCTCCACTTT. The chain couples TRBV5-4 to TRBJ1-6; D ambiguous. The CDR3 has 17 residues. The V and J ends lost 6 bases and 7 bases respectively, with 23 bases between them. Germline V gives CDR1 SGHNT, CDR2 YYREEE (reference sequence).